This TCR beta chain was found in a study of regulatory T cells in long-lasting Graves disease. Findings and limits, study-wide: Persistent cases of Graves' showed reduced TCR diversity relative to newly diagnosed patients.

Time point denoted: persistent/refractory GD, antithyroid drugs over 5 years with positive TRAb. From PBMCs, RNA was extracted and then used to make the TCR library. iRepertoire HTBI primers and Arm-PCR of CDR3 regions built TCR beta libraries. TCRdb re-analysed the multiplex PCR reads in MiXCR, keeping a single row per CDR3 protein. This table has a few hundred thousand distinct CDR3 sequences, roughly a quarter appearing once. The ends lost 6 bases at V and 4 bases at J; junction bases unmatched: 8. The CDR3 runs to 14 residues. Germline V CDR1 and CDR2: SNHLY, FYNNEI. Regarding this clonotype: Antigen unknown.

This chain connects TRBV2 to TRBJ1-2; TRBD1 matches 7 bases. Here the sequenced sample was peripheral blood mononuclear cells (PBMCs), taken when the disease was refractory, from a patient treated with antithyroid drugs. The TCR originated in a female donor with Graves disease. CDR3 coding DNA: TGTGCCAGCAGCCAATCGACAGGGAGCTATGGCTACACCTTC. This sequence encodes CASSQSTGSYGYTF.